Below are 29 T cell receptor beta chains sequenced from a single sample in a study of blood T cell repertoires in COVID-19. Clones were read by immunoSEQ multiplex PCR, and TCRdb kept only the in-frame ones, dropping some. The sample includes some 370,000 clones, 75% to 90% seen only once; the top ten take roughly 5.1%. What was sequenced was PBMCs or T cells enriched from blood (not recorded which). The receptors were sampled from a woman aged 45-65 years who had recovered from COVID-19.

The chain employs TRBV6-5 and TRBJ1-2, with 7 bases identical to TRBD1. The J segment lost 3 bases and the V segment lost 5 bases, leaving 3 bases of the junction unmatched. Per the germline V gene, CDR1 is MNHEY and CDR2 is SVGAGI. This CDR3 spans 13 amino acids. The CDR3 protein is CASSTDRDYGYTF. DNA of the CDR3: TGTGCCAGCAGTACCGACAGGGACTATGGCTACACCTTC.

The chain links TRBV5-6 to TRBJ1-2; no reliable D call. The CDR3 covers 14 residues. Germline V CDR1 and CDR2: SGHDT, YYEEEE. The V gene lost 0 bases and the J gene lost 0 bases, with 6 bases spanning the gap. CDR3 sequence (DNA): TGTGCCAGCAGCTTGGATTCAGCTAACTATGGCTACACCTTC. It codes for CASSLDSANYGYTF.

In its sample, this clone was seen once. CDR3 DNA sequence: TGCGCCAGCAGCCAAGACAATAGCAATCAGCCCCAGCATTTT. Protein: CASSQDNSNQPQHF. The chain combines TRBV4-3 with TRBJ1-5; D gene unclear. The germline gives CDR1 LGHNA, CDR2 YSLEER. Trimming removed 0 bases at V and 0 bases at J, with 3 bases between. The CDR3 has 14 residues.

This rearrangement joins TRBV27 to TRBJ2-1; 7 bases are a match to TRBD1. CDR3 length: 14 residues. J gave up 5 bases and V 6 bases, and 7 bases lay outside the gene matches. Per germline, CDR1 MNHEY and CDR2 SMNVEV (reference sequence). In nucleotides, the CDR3 is TGTGCCAGCAGCGGGACAGTCCGGAACAATGAGCAGTTCTTC. Its protein is CASSGTVRNNEQFF.

The genes are TRBV7-2 and TRBJ1-2; tentatively, D is TRBD1 (6 bases). Trimming removed 2 bases from V and 4 bases from J, with 11 bases in between. The CDR3 contains 14 residues. The V gene's germline CDR1 is SGHTA and CDR2 FQGNSA. The CDR3 spells CASSLSKQGYGYTF. The CDR3 nucleotides are TGTGCCAGCAGCTTATCTAAACAGGGCTATGGCTACACCTTC. Together with reference TRBV7-2 and TRBJ1-2, the CDR3 gives the full variable domain: GAGVSQSPSNKVTEKGKDVELRCDPISGHTALYWYRQSLGQGLEFLIYFQGNSAPDKSGLPSDRFSAERTGGSVSTLTIQRTQQEDSAVYLCASSLSKQGYGYTFGSGTRLTVV.

In its sample, this clone was seen many times. The rearrangement joins TRBV19 to TRBJ1-6; no clear D gene. The CDR3 has 13 residues. Trimming removed 6 bases at V and 7 bases at J, with 10 bases between. The germline V gene encodes CDR1 LNHDA and CDR2 SQIVND (reference sequence). CDR3 coding DNA: TGTGCCAGTAGCCCTGGAGCCAATTCACCCCTCCACTTT. Translation gives CASSPGANSPLHF. The whole variable domain, remainder taken from reference TRBV19 and TRBJ1-6, is DGGITQSPKYLFRKEGQNVTLSCEQNLNHDAMYWYRQDPGQGLRLIYYSQIVNDFQKGDIAEGYSVSREKKESFPLTVTSAQKNPTAFYLCASSPGANSPLHFGNGTRLTVT.

The chain joins TRBV11-3 to TRBJ2-1; TRBD1 might be the D (5 bases). V dropped 3 bases and J dropped 4 bases, with 13 bases sitting between them. Germline V gene lookup returns CDR1 SGHNT and CDR2 YENEEA. CDR3 length equals 15 residues. CDR3 residues: CASSFGVTAYNEQFF. The CDR3 DNA reads TGTGCCAGCAGCTTTGGGGTGACAGCTTACAATGAGCAGTTCTTC.

The chain links TRBV7-2 to TRBJ1-2; 9 nucleotides match TRBD1. With 6 bases clipped from V and 0 bases from J, the junction kept 14 bases outside the gene matches. CDR3 length: 18 residues. Germline-derived CDR1 and CDR2 are SGHTA and FQGNSA. The CDR3 loop is CASRRTGESWVANYGYTF. The CDR3 bases are TGTGCCAGCAGACGGACAGGGGAGTCATGGGTAGCTAACTATGGCTACACCTTC.

Concerning this clone: Other nucleotide sequences from this sample produce the same CDR3. The chain carries TRBV5-5 and TRBJ2-5; 7 bases align to TRBD2. The CDR3 length is 13 residues. The V segment lost 2 bases and the J segment 5 bases; nucleotides outside the gene matches: 3. Germline V gives CDR1 SGHKS, CDR2 YYEKEE (reference sequence). This CDR3 is CASSLGREETQYF. Here the CDR3 DNA reads TGTGCCAGCAGCTTAGGGCGGGAGGAGACCCAGTACTTC.

This clone was recorded only once. The rearrangement links TRBV5-1 to TRBJ1-1; TRBD1 aligns across 9 bases. Germline CDR1 is SGHRS and CDR2 is YFSETQ. The V and J ends lost 4 bases and 2 bases, in that order; junction bases with no gene match: 6. The CDR3 spans 15 residues. In DNA, the CDR3 is TGCGCCAGCAGCCCCCTGACAGGGGGTAACACTGAAGCTTTCTTT. Translation gives CASSPLTGGNTEAFF.

The chain has TRBV7-2 and TRBJ2-7; tentative D call: TRBD2 (5 bases). CDR1 and CDR2 from the germline V gene are SGHTA and FQGNSA. This CDR3 has 14 amino acids. Trimming stripped 1 base from V and 3 bases from J, with 10 bases between. This chain's CDR3 is CASSLGTHLYEQYF. The CDR3 DNA sequence: TGTGCCAGCAGCTTAGGGACTCACCTCTACGAGCAGTACTTC.

The V call is TRBV30, the J call TRBJ1-6, with TRBD1 identical over 7 bases. The CDR3 extends over 13 amino acids. Germline loops: CDR1 GTSNPN, CDR2 SVGIG (reference sequence). The ends lost 4 bases at V and 7 bases at J; junction bases unmatched: 4. Here the CDR3 DNA reads TGTGCCTGGACTGGACAGGAAAATTCACCCCTCCACTTT. This codes for CAWTGQENSPLHF.

V gene TRBV11-2 combines with J gene TRBJ2-3, with 7 bases that match TRBD2. Germline values: CDR1 SGHAT, CDR2 FQNNGV. The V gene end was trimmed by 5 bases and the J gene end by 4 bases; junction bases not matched to a gene: 12. The CDR3 totals 16 residues. The CDR3 bases are TGTGCCAGCAGCCCATCAGCCTCCGGACTAGCAGATACGCAGTATTTT. This codes for CASSPSASGLADTQYF.

The chain joins TRBV5-5 to TRBJ1-6; 9 bases align to TRBD1. CDR3 size: 15 residues. J gave up 7 bases and V 4 bases, and 6 bases lay outside the gene matches. Germline CDR1 and CDR2: SGHKS and YYEKEE (reference sequence). The CDR3 here is CASSGYGQGNSPLHF. CDR3 bases: TGTGCCAGCAGCGGGTACGGACAGGGGAATTCACCCCTCCACTTT.

The J gene is TRBJ1-2, the V gene TRBV12-3 or TRBV12-4; 7 bases are a match to TRBD1. The CDR3 spans 11 residues. The ends lost 11 bases at V and 8 bases at J; junction bases unmatched: 8. The CDR3 sequence: CAGLTGSGYTF. CDR3 bases: TGTGCCGGATTGACAGGGAGCGGCTACACCTTC.

The V and J genes are TRBV7-9 and TRBJ1-4, with 8 bases identical to TRBD1. This CDR3 has 15 residues. Germline V gives CDR1 SEHNR, CDR2 FQNEAQ (reference sequence). The V gene end was trimmed by 5 bases and the J gene end by 8 bases; junction bases not matched to a gene: 10. In DNA, the CDR3 is TGTGCCAGCAGCCCAGCAGGCAGGACAGGGGAAAAACTGTTTTTT. Protein product: CASSPAGRTGEKLFF.

The chain carries TRBV19 and TRBJ1-1, with 8 bases identical to TRBD1. The trim removed 5 bases at V and 0 bases at J, leaving 5 bases unmatched. Germline CDR1 is LNHDA and CDR2 is SQIVND (reference sequence). This CDR3 is 15 amino acids long. CDR3 region: CASSRQGAVNTEAFF. The CDR3 DNA sequence: TGTGCCAGTAGTCGGCAGGGGGCGGTGAACACTGAAGCTTTCTTT.

This chain joins TRBV18 and TRBJ2-7; perhaps TRBD2 as D (5 bases). The germline gives CDR1 KGHSH, CDR2 LQKENI. CDR3 length: 14 amino acids. V shed 2 bases and J shed 3 bases, with 11 bases lying between them. The CDR3 here is CASSPGSGNYEQYF. The CDR3 nucleotides are TGTGCCAGCTCACCAGGCAGCGGTAACTACGAGCAGTACTTC.

V and J are TRBV5-5 and TRBJ2-3; weak D call: TRBD2 (5 bases). The germline V and J ends were trimmed by 5 bases and 6 bases, with 16 bases remaining between them. Per the germline V gene, CDR1 is SGHKS and CDR2 is YYEKEE (reference sequence). This CDR3 has 14 amino acids. In nucleotides, the CDR3 is TGTGCCAGCAGGAACAGAGGGCCGGACGATACGCAGTATTTT. As protein: CASRNRGPDDTQYF.

The CDR3, as DNA: TGTGCCAGCAGCGTTTTCCAGGGGGTACGGGAGACCCAGTACTTC. Translating gives CASSVFQGVRETQYF. The chain couples TRBV9 to TRBJ2-5; 7 positions agree with TRBD1. The CDR3 sequence is 15 residues long. CDR1 and CDR2 (germline): SGDLS, YYNGEE. Trimming took 2 bases from V and 5 from J; bases not matched to a gene: 9.

V is TRBV2 and J is TRBJ2-1; TRBD2 matches 9 bases. V shed 2 bases and J 9 bases; nucleotides not matched to a gene: 5. This CDR3 is 14 amino acids long. Germline-derived CDR1 and CDR2 are SNHLY and FYNNEI. This CDR3 is CASSEIAGVGEQFF. CDR3 sequence (DNA): TGTGCCAGCAGTGAAATAGCGGGAGTGGGTGAGCAGTTCTTC.

The J gene is TRBJ2-1, the V gene TRBV12-3 or TRBV12-4, with D unresolved. This CDR3 is 12 amino acids long. Trimming took 5 bases from V and 4 from J, leaving 6 bases between them. CDR3 DNA: TGTGCCAGCAGTGTCCTTTACAATGAGCAGTTCTTC. Protein sequence: CASSVLYNEQFF.

The genes are TRBV7-8 and TRBJ1-1, with a possible D match to TRBD1 (6 bases). This CDR3 is built from 13 residues. Germline assignment: CDR1 SGHVS and CDR2 FQNEAQ. V gave up 5 bases and J gave up 6 bases, with 13 bases separating them. The CDR3 here is CASSRTAASEAFF. Written as DNA, the CDR3 is TGTGCCAGCAGCCGGACAGCCGCTTCTGAAGCTTTCTTT.

This clone has only one observation. The chain carries TRBV5-8 and TRBJ1-1; TRBD1 aligns across 7 bases. After removal of 5 bases from V and 0 bases from J, the junction contained 7 bases not matched to a gene. The CDR3 spans 15 residues. CDR1 is SGHTS, CDR2 YDEGEE, per germline. The CDR3 loop reads CASRDRVTMNTEAFF. The CDR3 nucleotides are TGTGCCAGCAGAGACAGGGTGACCATGAACACTGAAGCTTTCTTT.

The CDR3 region has the DNA TGTGCCAGCAGTACCCGCGGGGGAGGGCATAGCTCCTATAATTCACCCCTCCACTTT. It encodes CASSTRGGGHSSYNSPLHF. The chain employs TRBV27 and TRBJ1-6; D might be TRBD1 (5 bases). CDR1 and CDR2 from the germline V gene are MNHEY and SMNVEV (reference sequence). The CDR3 runs 19 residues. V lost 5 bases and J 0 bases, leaving 20 bases between the germline ends.

The chain carries TRBV11-3 and TRBJ2-1; no definite D call. Deletions cut 1 base from V and 6 bases from J, with 13 bases between. This CDR3 comprises 15 residues. Germline loops: CDR1 SGHNT, CDR2 YENEEA. The CDR3 protein is CASSLVAVTPNEQFF. CDR3 nucleotide sequence: TGTGCCAGCAGCTTAGTGGCGGTGACTCCCAATGAGCAGTTCTTC.

The genes are TRBV5-4 and TRBJ1-2; D is ambiguous. The CDR3 loop spans 13 amino acids. Germline V CDR1 and CDR2: SGHNT, YYREEE (reference sequence). Trimming cost V 4 bases and J 0 bases, with 7 bases left between them. The CDR3 region has the DNA TGTGCCAGCAGCCAGACTACTAACTATGGCTACACCTTC. Translation: CASSQTTNYGYTF. The full variable domain, in which reference TRBV5-4 and TRBJ1-2 provide the parts outside the CDR3, is ETGVTQSPTHLIKTRGQQVTLRCSSQSGHNTVSWYQQALGQGPQFIFQYYREEENGRGNFPPRFSGLQFPNYSSELNVNALELDDSALYLCASSQTTNYGYTFGSGTRLTVV.

V usage is TRBV7-9 and J usage is TRBJ1-1; possibly TRBD1 for D (5 bases). The length of the CDR3 is 15 residues. The ends were cut back, 1 base at V and 4 bases at J, with 13 bases in the middle. The germline CDR1 and CDR2 sequences are SEHNR and FQNEAQ (reference sequence). CDR3 in amino acids: CASSLGSGWSTEAFF. The CDR3, as DNA: TGTGCCAGCAGCTTAGGGTCAGGGTGGTCCACTGAAGCTTTCTTT.

The chain joins TRBV7-3 to TRBJ2-2; tentative D call: TRBD2 (7 bases). V was clipped by 1 base and J by 6 bases, with 12 bases between them. The CDR3 extends over 15 amino acids. Germline V gene sequence: CDR1 SGHTA, CDR2 FQGTGA. CDR3 in amino acids: CASSLRGGPAGELFF. The CDR3 DNA sequence: TGTGCCAGCAGCTTAAGGGGGGGCCCAGCCGGGGAGCTGTTTTTT.